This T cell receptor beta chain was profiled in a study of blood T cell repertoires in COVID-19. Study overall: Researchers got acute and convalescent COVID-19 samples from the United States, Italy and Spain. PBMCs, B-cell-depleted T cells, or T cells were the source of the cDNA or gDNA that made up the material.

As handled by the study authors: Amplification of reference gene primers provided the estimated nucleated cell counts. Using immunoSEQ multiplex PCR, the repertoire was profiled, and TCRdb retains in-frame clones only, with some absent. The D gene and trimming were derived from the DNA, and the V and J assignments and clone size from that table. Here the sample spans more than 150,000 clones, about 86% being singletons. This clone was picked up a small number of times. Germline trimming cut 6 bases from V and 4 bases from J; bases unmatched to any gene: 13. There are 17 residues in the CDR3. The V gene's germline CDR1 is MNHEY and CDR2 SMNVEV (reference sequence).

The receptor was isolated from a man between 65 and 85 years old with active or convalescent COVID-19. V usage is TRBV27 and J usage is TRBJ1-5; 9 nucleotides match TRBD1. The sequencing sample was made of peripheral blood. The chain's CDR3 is CASRLRGGQGWNQPQHF. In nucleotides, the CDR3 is TGTGCCAGCAGATTAAGGGGGGGACAGGGCTGGAATCAGCCCCAGCATTTT.